These 27 T cell receptor beta chains originate from one sample sequenced in a study of cytomegalovirus exposure and HLA in healthy donors. This PCR relied on a set of 60 Vbeta primers and 13 Jbeta primers. The method was immunoSEQ multiplex PCR; TCRdb's version includes in-frame clones alone and lacks a portion of them. The sample lists about 90,000 clones; 65% to 75% were seen once. Sequencing was carried out using PBMCs. These receptors all stem from a man in his thirties or forties in good health and CMV-seropositive.

The chain employs TRBV6-6 and TRBJ2-7; 8 bases agree with TRBD1. The germline V gene has CDR1 MNHNY and CDR2 SVGAGI (reference sequence). The CDR3 has 14 residues. J lost 7 bases, V lost 0 bases, and 5 bases had no gene match. DNA of the CDR3: TGTGCCAGCAGTTACTCGACCACAGGGGGAGAGCAGTACTTC. This codes for CASSYSTTGGEQYF.

This clone has only a few counts. The chain is built from TRBV11-2 and TRBJ1-1; 9 bases fit TRBD1. Trimming took 5 bases from V and 9 from J; bases not matched to a gene: 4. The CDR3 sequence is 12 residues long. CDR1 is SGHAT and CDR2 is FQNNGV in the germline V gene. DNA for the CDR3: TGTGCCAGCAGCCCCGGGACAGGGAAAGCTTTCTTT. Translating it yields CASSPGTGKAFF.

Only one count was recorded for this clone. V gene TRBV10-3 combines with J gene TRBJ1-6, with TRBD1 matching over 8 bases. This CDR3 region has 14 residues. J gave up 7 bases and V 4 bases, and 3 bases lay outside the gene matches. The germline V gene encodes CDR1 ENHRY and CDR2 SYGVKD. Written as DNA, the CDR3 is TGTGCCATCAGTGGTACAGGGGGGAATTCACCCCTCCACTTT. It codes for CAISGTGGNSPLHF.

CDR3 sequence reads: CSAPNSFF. The CDR3 nucleotides are TGCAGTGCTCCTAATTCTTTCTTC. This chain joins TRBV20-1 and TRBJ2-1; D is ambiguous. This CDR3 spans 8 amino acids. Trimming took off 5 bases at V and 16 bases at J, with 9 bases between the two ends. Germline V CDR1 and CDR2: DFQATT, SNEGSKA (reference sequence).

The chain combines TRBV15 with TRBJ1-2; TRBD1 agrees at 7 bases. The CDR3 sequence is 15 residues long. Germline trimming cut 5 bases from V and 7 bases from J; bases unmatched to any gene: 13. Germline V gene sequence: CDR1 LNHNV, CDR2 YYDKDF (reference sequence). CDR3 residues: CATSGPRQGVSGYTF. The CDR3 nucleotides read TGTGCCACCAGCGGCCCCCGACAGGGAGTGAGTGGCTACACCTTC.

The chain has TRBV19 and TRBJ1-2; 7 nucleotides match TRBD1. Trimming at V came to 3 bases and at J to 0 bases, leaving 4 bases not matched to a gene. CDR3 length: 15 amino acids. CDR1 is LNHDA and CDR2 is SQIVND in the germline V gene (reference sequence). For the CDR3, the DNA is TGTGCCAGTAGTATTAGGGACAGCTCTAACTATGGCTACACCTTC. Translation: CASSIRDSSNYGYTF.

The table lists this clone with a few counts. This chain uses TRBV6-1 with TRBJ2-1; a weak D match, TRBD2 (6 bases). The germline gives CDR1 MNHNS, CDR2 SASEGT. Trimming left V 2 bases short and J 3 bases short, with 14 bases between. The CDR3 runs 16 residues. The CDR3 spells CASSEWAGSRYNEQFF. The CDR3 nucleotides read TGTGCCAGCAGTGAATGGGCGGGGAGTCGCTACAATGAGCAGTTCTTC.

The J gene is TRBJ1-1, the V gene TRBV5-1; D is uncertain. V lost 3 bases and J lost 7, with 13 bases in between. CDR1 and CDR2 from the germline V gene are SGHRS and YFSETQ. This CDR3 region has 13 residues. As DNA, the CDR3 is TGCGCCAGCAGCTCCCCAGGAATAGGTGAAGCTTTCTTT. Protein: CASSSPGIGEAFF. Together with reference TRBV5-1 and TRBJ1-1, the CDR3 gives the full variable domain: KAGVTQTPRYLIKTRGQQVTLSCSPISGHRSVSWYQQTPGQGLQFLFEYFSETQRNKGNFPGRFSGRQFSNSRSEMNVSTLELGDSALYLCASSSPGIGEAFFGQGTRLTVV.

J is TRBJ2-1 and V is TRBV30; D is undetermined. This CDR3 is 15 amino acids long. V was pared by 4 bases and J by 1 base, with 14 bases between. Per the germline V gene, CDR1 is GTSNPN and CDR2 is SVGIG (reference sequence). The CDR3 is CAWTLNLLSYNEQFF. The CDR3 DNA follows: TGTGCCTGGACATTGAACTTGCTATCCTACAATGAGCAGTTCTTC. The full variable domain, with the rest looked up from reference TRBV30 and TRBJ2-1, is SQTIHQWPATLVQPVGSPLSLECTVEGTSNPNLYWYRQAAGRGLQLLFYSVGIGQISSEVPQNLSASRPQDRQFILSSKKLLLSDSGFYLCAWTLNLLSYNEQFFGPGTRLTVL.

The V and J genes are TRBV6-6 and TRBJ1-2, with 7 bases matching TRBD1. Per the germline V gene, CDR1 is MNHNY and CDR2 is SVGAGI (reference sequence). Germline trimming cut 4 bases from V and 7 bases from J; bases unmatched to any gene: 3. The CDR3 runs to 12 residues. The CDR3 DNA sequence: TGTGCCAGCAGTTCACAGGGGAGTGGCTACACCTTC. This gives the protein CASSSQGSGYTF.

This rearrangement joins TRBV4-3 to TRBJ1-2; TRBD1 matches at 9 bases. Trimming removed 4 bases from V and 1 base from J; junction bases left unmatched: 10. The CDR3 is made up of 17 amino acids. The germline gives CDR1 LGHNA, CDR2 YSLEER. This chain's CDR3 is CASSPETGGAFNYGYTF. In DNA, the CDR3 is TGCGCCAGCAGCCCCGAAACAGGGGGCGCTTTTAACTATGGCTACACCTTC.

The V gene is TRBV11-3, the J gene TRBJ2-3; TRBD1 might be the D (5 bases). The germline V gene has CDR1 SGHNT and CDR2 YENEEA. The V and J ends lost 0 bases and 0 bases respectively, with 7 bases between them. The CDR3 sequence is 15 residues long. CDR3 in amino acids: CASSLDAGSTDTQYF. CDR3 DNA sequence: TGTGCCAGCAGCTTAGACGCAGGGAGCACAGATACGCAGTATTTT.

The genes are TRBV30 and TRBJ1-5; D is possibly TRBD1 (6 bases). Trimming left V 2 bases short and J 7 bases short, with 15 bases between. This CDR3 is 14 amino acids long. Germline loops: CDR1 GTSNPN, CDR2 SVGIG (reference sequence). In nucleotides, the CDR3 is TGTGCCTGGAGTTGGCAGGGGAAGGGACAGCCCCAGCATTTT. Residues: CAWSWQGKGQPQHF.

The chain carries TRBV30 and TRBJ2-7; 8 nucleotides line up with TRBD2. V shed 4 bases, J shed 6 bases, and the junction held 8 bases outside the gene matches. From germline, CDR1 is GTSNPN and CDR2 SVGIG (reference sequence). This CDR3 has 13 amino acids. In DNA form, the CDR3 reads TGTGCCTGGACCCCGGGACTAGGTCGCGAGCAGTACTTC. Encoded protein: CAWTPGLGREQYF.

In regard to this clone: This CDR3 is also generated by other DNA sequences in the sample. The J gene is TRBJ1-1, the V gene TRBV29-1, with TRBD1 matching over 7 bases. Per germline, CDR1 SQVTM and CDR2 ANQGSEA. This CDR3 contains 13 residues. After removal of 4 bases from V and 1 base from J, the junction contained 3 bases not matched to a gene. The chain's CDR3 is CSVARQGNTEAFF. CDR3 coding DNA: TGCAGCGTTGCCCGACAGGGGAACACTGAAGCTTTCTTT.

This clone has more than one count but fewer than ten. This chain links TRBV5-1 with TRBJ2-7, with D unclear. Germline lookup yields CDR1 SGHRS and CDR2 YFSETQ. This CDR3 spans 11 amino acids. V gave up 2 bases and J gave up 6 bases, with 6 bases separating them. The CDR3 nucleotides are TGCGCCAGCAGCTTAAACAGCGAGCAGTACTTC. Residues: CASSLNSEQYF.

This rearrangement joins TRBV4-1 to TRBJ2-2; TRBD1 matches 7 bases. V shed 3 bases, J shed 0 bases, and the junction held 7 bases outside the gene matches. From germline, CDR1 is MGHRA and CDR2 YSYEKL. CDR3 length: 17 residues. DNA of the CDR3: TGCGCCAGCAGCCAGAGGGTGGGACAGCCGAACACCGGGGAGCTGTTTTTT. It translates to CASSQRVGQPNTGELFF.

V usage is TRBV5-6 and J usage is TRBJ1-4; perhaps TRBD1 as D (6 bases). Germline CDR1 reads SGHDT; CDR2 reads YYEEEE. The length of the CDR3 is 16 residues. Trimming took 4 bases from V and 6 from J, leaving 19 bases between them. Here the CDR3 DNA reads TGTGCCAGCAGCCTTGGCCCAGGGGTGGAGGATGAAAAACTGTTTTTT. It encodes CASSLGPGVEDEKLFF.

This clone has only a few counts. The chain is built from TRBV7-9 and TRBJ2-3, with 15 bases identical to TRBD2. Looked up from germline, CDR1 is SEHNR and CDR2 is FQNEAQ (reference sequence). There are 17 residues in the CDR3. The J segment lost 5 bases and the V segment lost 3 bases, leaving 6 bases of the junction unmatched. The DNA for the CDR3 is TGTGCCAGCAGCTTCGGACTAGCGGGAGGGCCGGGAGATACGCAGTATTTT. It encodes CASSFGLAGGPGDTQYF.

This clone was picked up a small number of times. This chain connects TRBV19 to TRBJ2-1; 7 nucleotides match TRBD1. CDR3 length equals 14 residues. Germline V gives CDR1 LNHDA, CDR2 SQIVND (reference sequence). The V and J ends lost 3 bases and 1 base, in that order; junction bases with no gene match: 0. The CDR3, as DNA: TGTGCCAGTAGTATGGGACAGTCCTACAATGAGCAGTTCTTC. This codes for CASSMGQSYNEQFF.

V and J are TRBV2 and TRBJ2-3; no clear D. Germline CDR1 is SNHLY and CDR2 is FYNNEI. CDR3 size: 13 residues. V was cut by 2 bases and J by 0 bases, with 3 bases left in between. In nucleotides, the CDR3 is TGTGCCAGCAGTGAACCTAGCACAGATACGCAGTATTTT. It yields the protein CASSEPSTDTQYF.

The chain carries TRBV28 and TRBJ2-1; TRBD2 might be the D (6 bases). V was trimmed by 2 bases and J by 10 bases, leaving 12 bases between them. This CDR3 has 13 residues. Germline CDR1 MDHEN, CDR2 SYDVKM. The CDR3: CASSLAGSGEQFF. Here the CDR3 DNA reads TGTGCCAGCAGTTTAGCGGGAAGCGGGGAGCAGTTCTTC.

Concerning this clone: At one end the junction does not follow the germline gene, possibly because of a read error. The chain combines TRBV28 with TRBJ1-2; 8 bases agree with TRBD1. This CDR3 has 11 amino acids. The V gene's germline CDR1 is MDHEN and CDR2 SYDVKM. The chain's CDR3 is CSTTGDGGYTF. CDR3 DNA sequence: TGCAGCACGACAGGGGATGGCGGCTACACCTTC.

This clone was seen only once. The chain joins TRBV15 to TRBJ2-7; weak D call: TRBD2 (5 bases). V shed 5 bases and J shed 0 bases, with 11 bases lying between them. CDR3 length: 14 residues. Germline CDR1 and CDR2: LNHNV and YYDKDF (reference sequence). The CDR3 loop is CATSGLRDSYEQYF. The CDR3 DNA sequence: TGTGCCACCAGCGGACTTAGGGACTCCTACGAGCAGTACTTC.

The rearrangement uses TRBV20-1 and TRBJ1-1; no clear D. V dropped 5 bases and J dropped 4 bases, with 8 bases sitting between them. This CDR3 is built from 11 residues. CDR1 DFQATT and CDR2 SNEGSKA come from the germline V gene (reference sequence). The CDR3 coding sequence is TGCAGTGCTGGTCTCGGCACTGAAGCTTTCTTT. Translating it yields CSAGLGTEAFF.

The genes are TRBV15 and TRBJ1-6, with 9 bases that match TRBD1. Germline CDR1 is LNHNV and CDR2 is YYDKDF (reference sequence). The trim removed 2 bases at V and 9 bases at J, leaving 5 bases unmatched. This CDR3 contains 15 residues. The CDR3 protein is CATSRKQGAGSPLHF. CDR3 DNA sequence: TGTGCCACCAGCAGAAAACAGGGGGCAGGTTCACCCCTCCACTTT.

V gene TRBV27 combines with J gene TRBJ2-6, with a tentative D call TRBD1 (5 bases). V was pared by 11 bases and J by 4 bases, with 18 bases between. The germline V gene encodes CDR1 MNHEY and CDR2 SMNVEV (reference sequence). The CDR3 covers 15 residues. The CDR3 sequence: CASSTATPGANVLTF. CDR3 DNA sequence: TGTGCCTCCTCGACAGCGACCCCCGGGGCCAACGTCCTGACTTTC.